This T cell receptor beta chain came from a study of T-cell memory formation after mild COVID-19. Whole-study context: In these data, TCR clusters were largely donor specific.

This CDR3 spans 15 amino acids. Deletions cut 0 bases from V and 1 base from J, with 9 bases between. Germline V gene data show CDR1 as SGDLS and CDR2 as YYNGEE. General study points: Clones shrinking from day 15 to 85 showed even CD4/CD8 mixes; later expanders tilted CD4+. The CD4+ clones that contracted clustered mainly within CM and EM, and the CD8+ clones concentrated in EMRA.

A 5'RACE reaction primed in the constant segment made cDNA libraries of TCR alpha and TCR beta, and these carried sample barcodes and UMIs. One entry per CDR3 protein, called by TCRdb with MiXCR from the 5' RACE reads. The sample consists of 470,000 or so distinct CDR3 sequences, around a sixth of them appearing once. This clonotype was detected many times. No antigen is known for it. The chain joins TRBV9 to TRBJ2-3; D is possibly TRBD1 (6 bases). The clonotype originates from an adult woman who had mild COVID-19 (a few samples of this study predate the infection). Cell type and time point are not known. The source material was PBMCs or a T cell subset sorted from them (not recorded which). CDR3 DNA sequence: TGTGCCAGCAGCGTAGAGCCAGGGGGCACAGATACGCAGTATTTT. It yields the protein CASSVEPGGTDTQYF.